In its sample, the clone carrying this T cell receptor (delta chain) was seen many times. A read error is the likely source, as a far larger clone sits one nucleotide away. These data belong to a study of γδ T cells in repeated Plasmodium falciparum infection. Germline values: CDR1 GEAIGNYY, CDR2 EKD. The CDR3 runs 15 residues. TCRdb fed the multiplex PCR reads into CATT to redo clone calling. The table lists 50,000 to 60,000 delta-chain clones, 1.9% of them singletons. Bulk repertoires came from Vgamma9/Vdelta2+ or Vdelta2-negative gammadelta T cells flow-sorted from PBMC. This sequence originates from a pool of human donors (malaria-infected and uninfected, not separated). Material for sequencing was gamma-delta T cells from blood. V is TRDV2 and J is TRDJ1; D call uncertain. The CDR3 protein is CACGTVSSHTDKLIF. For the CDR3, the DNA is TGTGCCTGTGGCACCGTGTCCTCCCACACCGATAAACTCATCTTT.